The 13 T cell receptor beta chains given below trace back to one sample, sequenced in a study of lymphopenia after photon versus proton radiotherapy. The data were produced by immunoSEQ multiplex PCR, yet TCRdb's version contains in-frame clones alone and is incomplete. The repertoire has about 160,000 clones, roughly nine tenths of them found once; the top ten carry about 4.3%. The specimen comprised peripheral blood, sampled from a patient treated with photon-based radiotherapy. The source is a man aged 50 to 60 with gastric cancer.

This chain's CDR3 is CASRYRRRESTDTQYF. CDR3 coding DNA: TGTGCCAGCAGATATCGAAGACGGGAAAGCACAGATACGCAGTATTTT. V is TRBV2 and J is TRBJ2-3; TRBD2 is a possible D gene (5 bases). V lost 6 bases and J lost 0, with 16 bases in between. The CDR3 length is 16 residues. Germline V lookup: CDR1 SNHLY, CDR2 FYNNEI.

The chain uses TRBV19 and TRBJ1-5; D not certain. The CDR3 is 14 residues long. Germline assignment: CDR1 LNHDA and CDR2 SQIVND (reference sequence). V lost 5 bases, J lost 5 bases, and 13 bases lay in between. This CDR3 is CASSGPGWDQPQHF. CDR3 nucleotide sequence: TGTGCCAGTAGTGGTCCGGGATGGGATCAGCCCCAGCATTTT.

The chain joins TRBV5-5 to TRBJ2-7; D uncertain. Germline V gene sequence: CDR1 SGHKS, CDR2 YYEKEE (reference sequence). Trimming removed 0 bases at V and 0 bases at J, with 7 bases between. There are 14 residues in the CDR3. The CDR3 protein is CASSLADGSYEQYF. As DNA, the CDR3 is TGTGCCAGCAGCTTGGCGGACGGCTCCTACGAGCAGTACTTC. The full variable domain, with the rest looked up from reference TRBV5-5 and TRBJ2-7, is DAGVTQSPTHLIKTRGQQVTLRCSPISGHKSVSWYQQVLGQGPQFIFQYYEKEERGRGNFPDRFSARQFPNYSSELNVNALLLGDSALYLCASSLADGSYEQYFGPGTRLTVT.

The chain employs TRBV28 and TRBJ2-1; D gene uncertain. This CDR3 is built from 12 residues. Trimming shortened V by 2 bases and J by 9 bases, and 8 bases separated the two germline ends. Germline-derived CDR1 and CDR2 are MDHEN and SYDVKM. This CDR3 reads CASSLQQFEQFF. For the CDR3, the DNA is TGTGCCAGCAGTTTACAACAGTTTGAGCAGTTCTTC.

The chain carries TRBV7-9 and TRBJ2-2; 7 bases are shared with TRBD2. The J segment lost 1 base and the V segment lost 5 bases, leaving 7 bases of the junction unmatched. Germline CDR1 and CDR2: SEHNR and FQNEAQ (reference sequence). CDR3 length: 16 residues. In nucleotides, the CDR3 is TGTGCCAGCAGCCCTGGACTAGGGAAGAACACCGGGGAGCTGTTTTTT. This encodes CASSPGLGKNTGELFF.

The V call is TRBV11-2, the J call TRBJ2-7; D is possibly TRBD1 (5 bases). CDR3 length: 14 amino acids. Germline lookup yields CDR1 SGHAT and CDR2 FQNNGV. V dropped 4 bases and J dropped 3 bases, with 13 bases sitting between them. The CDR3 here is CASSSSGLGYEQYF. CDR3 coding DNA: TGTGCCAGCAGCTCGTCAGGGCTAGGCTACGAGCAGTACTTC.

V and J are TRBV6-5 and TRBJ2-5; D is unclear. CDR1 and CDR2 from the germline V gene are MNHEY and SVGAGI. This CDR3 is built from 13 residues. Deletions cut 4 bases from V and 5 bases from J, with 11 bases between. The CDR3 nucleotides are TGTGCCAGCAGTTGGCAGTTTGGTGAGACCCAGTACTTC. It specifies CASSWQFGETQYF.

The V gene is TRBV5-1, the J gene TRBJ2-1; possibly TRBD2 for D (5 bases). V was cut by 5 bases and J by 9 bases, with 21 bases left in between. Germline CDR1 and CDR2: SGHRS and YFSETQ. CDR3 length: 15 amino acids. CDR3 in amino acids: CASRPGGTSVGEQFF. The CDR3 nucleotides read TGCGCCAGCAGACCCGGAGGTACATCGGTTGGTGAGCAGTTCTTC.

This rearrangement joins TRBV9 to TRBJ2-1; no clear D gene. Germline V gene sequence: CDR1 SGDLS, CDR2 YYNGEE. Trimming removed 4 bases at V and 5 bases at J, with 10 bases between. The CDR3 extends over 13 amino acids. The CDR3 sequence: CASSPVGDNEQFF. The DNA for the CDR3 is TGTGCCAGCAGCCCGGTAGGAGACAATGAGCAGTTCTTC.

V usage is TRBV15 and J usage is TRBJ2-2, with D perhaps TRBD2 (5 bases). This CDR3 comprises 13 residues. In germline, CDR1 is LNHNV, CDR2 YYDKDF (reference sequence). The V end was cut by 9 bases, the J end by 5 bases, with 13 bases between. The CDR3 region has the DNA TGTGCCACGAGGTTCGGCGGGACCGGGGAGCTGTTTTTT. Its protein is CATRFGGTGELFF.

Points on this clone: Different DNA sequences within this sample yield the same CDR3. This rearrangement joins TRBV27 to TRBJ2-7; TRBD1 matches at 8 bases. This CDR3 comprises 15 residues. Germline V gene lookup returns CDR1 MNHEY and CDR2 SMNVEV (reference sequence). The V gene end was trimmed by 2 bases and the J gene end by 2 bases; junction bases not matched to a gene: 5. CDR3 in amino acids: CASSLGQGATYEQYF. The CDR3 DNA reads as TGTGCCAGCAGTTTAGGACAGGGCGCAACCTACGAGCAGTACTTC.

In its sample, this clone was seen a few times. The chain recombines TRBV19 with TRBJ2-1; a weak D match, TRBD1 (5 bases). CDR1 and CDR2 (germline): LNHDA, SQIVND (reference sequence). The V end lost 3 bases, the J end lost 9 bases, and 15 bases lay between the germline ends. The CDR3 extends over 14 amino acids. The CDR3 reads CASSILTDVSEQFF. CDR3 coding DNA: TGTGCCAGTAGTATTTTGACAGATGTTAGTGAGCAGTTCTTC.

The CDR3 DNA is TGTGCCAGCAGTGAACAGGGCGTAAGGTCCTACGAGCAGTACTTC. As protein: CASSEQGVRSYEQYF. V gene TRBV28 combines with J gene TRBJ2-7; D is possibly TRBD1 (6 bases). The V gene's germline CDR1 is MDHEN and CDR2 SYDVKM. V was shortened by 5 bases and J by 1 base, with 15 bases between the two germline ends. CDR3 length: 15 residues. Complete variable domain (other parts from reference TRBV28 and TRBJ2-7): DVKVTQSSRYLVKRTGEKVFLECVQDMDHENMFWYRQDPGLGLRLIYFSYDVKMKEKGDIPEGYSVSREKKERFSLILESASTNQTSMYLCASSEQGVRSYEQYFGPGTRLTVT.